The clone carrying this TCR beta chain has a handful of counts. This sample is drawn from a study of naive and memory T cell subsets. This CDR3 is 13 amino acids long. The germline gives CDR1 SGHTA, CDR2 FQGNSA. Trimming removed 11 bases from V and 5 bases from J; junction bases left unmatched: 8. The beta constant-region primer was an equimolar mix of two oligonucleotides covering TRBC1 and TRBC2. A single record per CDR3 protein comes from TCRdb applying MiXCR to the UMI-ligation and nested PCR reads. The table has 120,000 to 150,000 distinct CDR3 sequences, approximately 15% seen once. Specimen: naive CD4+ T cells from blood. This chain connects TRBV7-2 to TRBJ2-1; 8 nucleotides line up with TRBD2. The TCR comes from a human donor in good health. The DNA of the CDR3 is TGTGCCGGGGGACTAGGGCGGAACAATGAGCAGTTCTTC. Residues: CAGGLGRNNEQFF.